One T cell receptor beta chain is described in this entry. Sequencing used immunoSEQ multiplex PCR; TCRdb keeps in-frame clones, though not all of them. In the table there are 80,000 to 100,000 clones, approximately 90% of which are singletons. This specimen comes from a study of T cell changes during pregnancy in multiple sclerosis. V gave up 5 bases and J gave up 2 bases, with 17 bases separating them. Germline assignment: CDR1 SEHNR and CDR2 FQNEAQ (reference sequence). CDR3 length: 16 amino acids. The receptor's source is a female donor in good health, enrolled as a control in a pregnancy study. This specimen was peripheral blood, taken in the second trimester of pregnancy. The rearrangement joins TRBV7-9 to TRBJ2-3; maybe TRBD1 (6 bases). CDR3 region: CASSGSTGVFTDTQYF. The CDR3, as DNA: TGTGCCAGCAGCGGATCGACAGGAGTATTCACAGATACGCAGTATTTT. Full variable domain (rest looked up from reference TRBV7-9 and TRBJ2-3): DTGVSQNPRHKITKRGQNVTFRCDPISEHNRLYWYRQTLGQGPEFLTYFQNEAQLEKSRLLSDRFSAERPKGSFSTLEIQRTEQGDSAMYLCASSGSTGVFTDTQYFGPGTRLTVL.